A single sample is the source of the 10 T cell receptor beta chains below, sequenced in a study of T-cell reconstitution after alpha-beta-depleted transplantation in children. Researchers prepared the TCRbeta library using unique molecular identifiers, the study reports. TCRdb independently ran MiXCR on the PCR reads; one entry per CDR3 protein. The sample holds hundreds of thousands of distinct CDR3 sequences, about 8.4% seen once. Specimen: PBMCs, mostly from graft donor cells, collected 360 days after TCRalphabeta/CD19-depleted stem cell transplant. The receptors come from a male patient aged 2-9 years who had a stem cell transplant for acute myeloid leukemia, so the T cells may come from the graft donor.

This clonotype was observed many times. The gene calls are TRBV24-1 and TRBJ2-5, with unresolved D. The CDR3 consists of 13 residues. The V and J ends lost 5 bases and 5 bases respectively, with 11 bases between them. Germline CDR1 KGHDR, CDR2 SFDVKD. CDR3: CATSGTHQETQYF. The CDR3 DNA sequence: TGTGCCACCAGTGGAACCCATCAGGAGACCCAGTACTTC.

This clonotype appeared many times. A junction end diverges from the germline sequence, so it may reflect a read error. The rearrangement joins TRBV7-7 to TRBJ2-3; D uncertain. The CDR3 is 13 amino acids. The germline V gene encodes CDR1 SSHAT and CDR2 FNYEAQ (reference sequence). Here the CDR3 DNA reads TGTGCTAGCAGCCCGGGCCGCACAGATACGCAGTATTTT. This translates into CASSPGRTDTQYF.

The sample holds many counts of this clonotype. The chain joins TRBV6-4 to TRBJ2-3, with D perhaps matching TRBD2 (5 bases). Per the germline V gene, CDR1 is MRHNA and CDR2 is SNTAGT. V lost 2 bases and J lost 4, with 10 bases in between. CDR3 length: 14 amino acids. The CDR3 sequence: CASSDEGRADTQYF. The CDR3 coding sequence is TGTGCCAGCAGTGACGAGGGCCGCGCAGATACGCAGTATTTT.

This clonotype was seen a few times. The chain couples TRBV7-2 to TRBJ2-3; 9 nucleotides match TRBD2. The ends lost 3 bases at V and 2 bases at J; junction bases unmatched: 6. Germline CDR1 and CDR2: SGHTA and FQGNSA. The CDR3 runs to 16 residues. The chain's CDR3 is CASSLRAGGSTDTQYF. The CDR3 coding sequence is TGTGCCAGCAGCTTGCGAGCGGGAGGCTCCACAGATACGCAGTATTTT.

A few counts support this clonotype. V usage is TRBV25-1 and J usage is TRBJ2-1; 12 bases match TRBD2. Unmatched junction bases numbered 7, after V lost 3 bases and J lost 7 bases. CDR1 and CDR2 (germline): MGHDK, SYGVNS. The CDR3 spans 16 residues. The CDR3 region has the DNA TGTGCCAGCAGTGATTGGACTAGCGGGGCCGGTAATGAGCAGTTCTTC. Translation gives CASSDWTSGAGNEQFF.

Only a few counts were recorded for this clonotype. This chain links TRBV3-1 with TRBJ2-1; 10 bases are shared with TRBD2. The CDR3 length is 17 residues. Looked up from germline, CDR1 is LGHDT and CDR2 is YNNKEL (reference sequence). V shed 5 bases, J shed 3 bases, and the junction held 10 bases outside the gene matches. The CDR3 bases are TGTGCCAGCAGCTTGAAAGCGGGGGGGACCTACTACAATGAGCAGTTCTTC. Translating gives CASSLKAGGTYYNEQFF.

The genes are TRBV5-1 and TRBJ2-1, with 9 bases matching TRBD2. Per germline, CDR1 SGHRS and CDR2 YFSETQ. The CDR3 has 13 residues. The CDR3 DNA is TGCGCAGCCAGCGGGGGGCCTGACAATGAGCAGTTCTTC. It yields the protein CAASGGPDNEQFF.

This chain uses TRBV20-1 with TRBJ2-1; D remains ambiguous. Trimming left V 4 bases short and J 0 bases short, with 10 bases between. CDR1 and CDR2 (germline): DFQATT, SNEGSKA (reference sequence). There are 14 residues in the CDR3. CDR3 nucleotide sequence: TGCAGTGCTATGCCTGGCGGCTCCTACAATGAGCAGTTCTTC. Protein: CSAMPGGSYNEQFF.

This clonotype has only a few counts. The J gene is TRBJ2-7, the V gene TRBV20-1; D tentatively fits TRBD1 or TRBD2 (5 bases each). This CDR3 comprises 14 residues. Per the germline V gene, CDR1 is DFQATT and CDR2 is SNEGSKA (reference sequence). The ends were cut back, 0 bases at V and 7 bases at J, with 16 bases in the middle. In nucleotides, the CDR3 is TGCAGTGCTAGAGATGGGACGGATGCCTGGGAGCAGTACTTC. It translates to CSARDGTDAWEQYF.

A few counts support this clonotype. J is TRBJ2-1 and V is TRBV13; tentatively, D is TRBD1 or TRBD2 (6 bases each). The CDR3 extends over 14 amino acids. Germline V gene lookup returns CDR1 PRHDT and CDR2 FYEKMQ (reference sequence). Trimming removed 10 bases from V and 8 bases from J, with 21 bases in between. The CDR3 DNA follows: TGTGCCACCACCAGGGGCGGGAAGGACCATGAGCAGTTCTTC. Residues: CATTRGGKDHEQFF.